A single sample is the source of the 15 T cell receptor beta chains below, sequenced in a study of blood T cell repertoires in COVID-19. Libraries were prepared by immunoSEQ multiplex PCR; TCRdb keeps only in-frame clonotypes and omits some of them. The data contain roughly 400,000 clones, approximately 89% of them singletons. Sequenced sample: PBMCs or T cells enriched from blood (not recorded which). The source is a woman in her twenties or thirties who had recovered from COVID-19.

The chain couples TRBV28 to TRBJ2-7; TRBD1 is a possible D gene (5 bases). The CDR3 sequence is 15 residues long. V dropped 3 bases and J dropped 4 bases, with 16 bases sitting between them. Germline V CDR1 and CDR2: MDHEN, SYDVKM. The CDR3 spells CASSFSRGRIYEQYF. The CDR3 DNA follows: TGTGCCAGCAGTTTTAGTAGGGGTAGGATATACGAGCAGTACTTC.

The chain combines TRBV12-3 or TRBV12-4 with TRBJ1-2; D might be TRBD1 (5 bases). Trimming pared 4 bases from V and 1 base from J, leaving 7 bases between. The CDR3 is made up of 13 amino acids. CDR3 sequence: CASSYDSNYGYTF. Here the CDR3 DNA reads TGTGCCAGCAGTTACGACAGTAACTATGGCTACACCTTC.

The V call is TRBV7-3, the J call TRBJ1-5; no definite D call. Trimming took off 1 base at V and 7 bases at J, with 8 bases between the two ends. The CDR3 length is 13 residues. Germline V gene sequence: CDR1 SGHTA, CDR2 FQGTGA. CDR3: CASSLITVQPQHF. As DNA, the CDR3 is TGTGCCAGCAGCTTAATTACGGTACAGCCCCAGCATTTT. Full variable domain (missing parts from reference TRBV7-3 and TRBJ1-5): GAGVSQTPSNKVTEKGKYVELRCDPISGHTALYWYRQSLGQGPEFLIYFQGTGAADDSGLPNDRFFAVRPEGSVSTLKIQRTERGDSAVYLCASSLITVQPQHFGDGTRLSIL.

This sequence joins TRBV19 and TRBJ1-4; a weak D match, TRBD1 (6 bases). CDR1 is LNHDA and CDR2 is SQIVND in the germline V gene (reference sequence). There are 15 residues in the CDR3. Trimming took 5 bases from V and 8 from J, leaving 18 bases between them. In nucleotides, the CDR3 is TGTGCCAGTAGTTCCCGGGCCTCGAGGGGGGAAAAACTGTTTTTT. Amino acids: CASSSRASRGEKLFF.

The chain's CDR3 is CASTAGGGYGYTF. The CDR3 region has the DNA TGCGCCAGCACAGCGGGGGGAGGATATGGCTACACCTTC. V is TRBV5-1 and J is TRBJ1-2, with D maybe TRBD1 (5 bases). Germline CDR1 reads SGHRS; CDR2 reads YFSETQ. The CDR3 length is 13 residues. V lost 6 bases, J lost 5 bases, and 14 bases lay in between.

This chain links TRBV11-2 with TRBJ2-7, with TRBD2 identical over 12 bases. The CDR3 extends over 16 amino acids. Trimming removed 4 bases from V and 0 bases from J; junction bases left unmatched: 4. Germline V gene lookup returns CDR1 SGHAT and CDR2 FQNNGV. The CDR3 reads CASSSGLAGISYEQYF. CDR3 coding DNA: TGTGCCAGCAGCTCCGGACTAGCGGGGATCTCCTACGAGCAGTACTTC.

V is TRBV7-9 and J is TRBJ2-5, with 7 bases aligning to TRBD2. This CDR3 has 15 residues. The V segment lost 5 bases and the J segment 5 bases; nucleotides outside the gene matches: 11. Germline V gene data show CDR1 as SEHNR and CDR2 as FQNEAQ (reference sequence). DNA for the CDR3: TGTGCCAGCAGCCCCTCCCGGCGGGGGACGGAGACCCAGTACTTC. It translates to CASSPSRRGTETQYF.

J is TRBJ1-6 and V is TRBV11-2, with D hard to call. This CDR3 is built from 15 residues. V was clipped by 0 bases and J by 7 bases, with 10 bases between them. CDR1 and CDR2 (germline): SGHAT, FQNNGV. CDR3 coding DNA: TGTGCCAGCAGCTTAGATGAGGGTAGGAATTCACCCCTCCACTTT. Translated: CASSLDEGRNSPLHF.

The J gene is TRBJ1-5, the V gene TRBV10-3; D gene ambiguous. Germline-derived CDR1 and CDR2 are ENHRY and SYGVKD. The CDR3 is made up of 15 amino acids. Trimming cost V 0 bases and J 0 bases, with 6 bases left between them. As DNA, the CDR3 is TGTGCCATCAGTGAGTCGGAGCGTAGCAATCAGCCCCAGCATTTT. Its protein product is CAISESERSNQPQHF.

V gene TRBV2 combines with J gene TRBJ1-1, with D possibly TRBD1 on 5 matching bases. CDR3 length: 13 amino acids. Germline CDR1 reads SNHLY; CDR2 reads FYNNEI. Trimming stripped 4 bases from V and 4 bases from J, with 10 bases between. The CDR3 coding sequence is TGTGCCAGCAGTGTGCGGGGGGGCACTGAAGCTTTCTTT. As protein: CASSVRGGTEAFF.

The chain employs TRBV24-1 and TRBJ2-2, with 14 bases identical to TRBD2. CDR3 length: 15 amino acids. With 7 bases clipped from V and 7 bases from J, the junction kept 4 bases outside the gene matches. Germline V CDR1 and CDR2: KGHDR, SFDVKD. This chain's CDR3 is CATRAGLAGDGELFF. CDR3 in DNA: TGTGCCACCAGGGCGGGACTAGCGGGGGACGGGGAGCTGTTTTTT.

This chain joins TRBV6-2 or TRBV6-3 and TRBJ1-6, with D maybe TRBD1 (6 bases). The length of the CDR3 is 14 residues. The V and J ends lost 6 bases and 9 bases respectively, with 15 bases between them. Germline CDR1 MNHEY, CDR2 SVGEGT. The CDR3 DNA follows: TGTGCCAGCAGCCCCGGGGGAGGGGGTTCACCCCTCCACTTT. Translated, it gives CASSPGGGGSPLHF.

V and J are TRBV29-1 and TRBJ1-3; 7 bases are a match to TRBD1. This CDR3 spans 13 amino acids. The germline V gene encodes CDR1 SQVTM and CDR2 ANQGSEA. Trimming at V came to 7 bases and at J to 3 bases, leaving 6 bases not matched to a gene. The CDR3 DNA sequence: TGCAGCGCCCGGGACAGCGGTGGAAACACCATATATTTT. The encoded protein is CSARDSGGNTIYF.

This clone was recorded only once. The rearrangement uses TRBV6-6 and TRBJ2-1, with D perhaps matching TRBD1 (6 bases). The CDR3 has 14 residues. V lost 7 bases to trimming and J lost 3 bases, with 13 bases between them. Germline lookup yields CDR1 MNHNY and CDR2 SVGAGI (reference sequence). DNA for the CDR3: TGTGCCAGCACCGGGACACTTGACTACAATGAGCAGTTCTTC. It codes for CASTGTLDYNEQFF.

The chain's CDR3 is CATSGDFNTGELFF. CDR3 coding DNA: TGTGCCACCAGTGGGGACTTTAACACCGGGGAGCTGTTTTTT. The V gene is TRBV24-1, the J gene TRBJ2-2, with a possible D match to TRBD2 (6 bases). V lost 5 bases, J lost 2 bases, and 8 bases lay in between. CDR3 length: 14 residues. Germline lookup yields CDR1 KGHDR and CDR2 SFDVKD.